A selection of T cell receptor beta chains follows, all from one sample in a study of PD-1 blockade in classical Hodgkin lymphoma. Profiling relied on immunoSEQ multiplex PCR, and the TCRdb table lists in-frame clones only, not all of them. The sample lists 15,000 or so clones; approximately 90% were seen once. Material for sequencing was CD8+ T cells from blood. These receptor sequences come from a human donor with classical Hodgkin lymphoma. CDR3s include the opening cysteine and the closing phenylalanine or tryptophan. The order of the fields is V gene, D gene, J gene, clone size, CDR3 DNA, CDR3 protein. D genes are given only for firm matches. Size is stated for part of the rows, as once, few or many counts, or as a class when the clone is expanded.

>TRBV25-1|TRBD1|TRBJ2-7|few
TGTGCCAGCAGTGGAAGCCGACAGGGGGGTAGGGGCGAGCAGTACTTC
CASSGSRQGGRGEQYF
>TRBV7-6|TRBD1|TRBJ1-1|.
TGTGCCAGCAGCCATTCGCCGGGACAGGGTATTGTTCGGGACACTGAAGCTTTCTTT
CASSHSPGQGIVRDTEAFF
>TRBV9|TRBD1|TRBJ2-1|.
TGTGCCAGCAGCGTAGTGGGACAGAACAATGAGCAGTTCTTC
CASSVVGQNNEQFF
>TRBV20-1|.|TRBJ1-1|.
TGCAGTGCTAGCGGGCCCCCAGCGGCTTTCTTT
CSASGPPAAFF
>TRBV7-9|.|TRBJ2-5|once
TGTGCCAGCAGCTCCGTTGGGGACCCCCCAGAGACCCAGTACTTC
CASSSVGDPPETQYF
>TRBV7-9|.|TRBJ1-2|.
TGTGCCAGCAGCTTAACAGGGTATGGCTACACCTTC
CASSLTGYGYTF
>TRBV5-4|TRBD2|TRBJ2-1|few
TGTGCCAGCAGCGATCTAGCGGGACTTACCCCCACTCCACGGGTCCAGTTCTTC
CASSDLAGLTPTPRVQFF
>TRBV10-1|.|TRBJ2-3|.
TGCGCCAGCAGTGAGTCGGCGGAGTCCCATGATACGCAGTATTTT
CASSESAESHDTQYF
>TRBV5-1|TRBD1|TRBJ1-5|once
TGCGCCAGCAGCCCCGGACAGGGCGATCAGCCCCAGCATTTT
CASSPGQGDQPQHF
>TRBV19|.|TRBJ1-4|few
TGTGCCAGTAGCCAACAGGAGTATGAAAAACTGTTTTTT
CASSQQEYEKLFF
>TRBV4-1|TRBD1|TRBJ2-7|.
TGCGCCAGCAGCCAACCGACAGGGCGGACCTACGAGCAGTACTTC
CASSQPTGRTYEQYF
>TRBV4-1|.|TRBJ1-2|.
TGCGCCAGCAGCCGAGATGAAACAGGGCCACCGCACCTAAATGGCTACACCTTC
CASSRDETGPPHLNGYTF
>TRBV4-1|TRBD1|TRBJ2-7|.
TGCGCCAGCAGCCACCTGACAGGGTCCTACGAGCAGTACTTC
CASSHLTGSYEQYF
>TRBV5-1|.|TRBJ2-1|.
TGCGCCAGCAGCTTTTCGGCAGGGGTTGGTAATGAGCAGTTCTTC
CASSFSAGVGNEQFF
>TRBV7-9|.|TRBJ2-2|.
TGTGCCAGCAGCTTTGTTGCGGAAAACACCGGGGAGCTGTTTTTT
CASSFVAENTGELFF
>TRBV7-6|.|TRBJ1-6|.
TGTGCCAGCAGCGCGGGAGTTACTGGGAATTCACCCCTCCACTTT
CASSAGVTGNSPLHF
>TRBV14|.|TRBJ2-7|.
TGTGCCAGCAGCCGGACGGGCACCGGGGTACTCGAGCAGTACTTC
CASSRTGTGVLEQYF
>TRBV18|.|TRBJ2-7|.
TGTGCCAGCTCACCGGCGGTAGCGGCCACCTACGAGCAGTACTTC
CASSPAVAATYEQYF
>TRBV7-9|.|TRBJ2-1|.
TGTGCCAGCAGCCAAGCTGTCTATGAGCAGTTCTTC
CASSQAVYEQFF
>TRBV7-9|TRBD2|TRBJ2-1|.
TGTGCCAGCAGCCCTACTAGCGGGATATACAATGAGCAGTTCTTC
CASSPTSGIYNEQFF
>TRBV14|.|TRBJ2-1|.
TGTGCCAGCAGTGTCTCCGGGACAAGTGCACAGTTCTTC
CASSVSGTSAQFF
>TRBV4-1|TRBD1|TRBJ2-7|.
TGCGCCAGCAGCCTAACCCGACAGGGTTACGAGCAGTACTTC
CASSLTRQGYEQYF
>TRBV7-9|TRBD2|TRBJ2-7|.
TGTGCCAGCAGCGGTACCACCGGGAGGGCCTGGTTCGGGCAGTACTTC
CASSGTTGRAWFGQYF
>TRBV13|TRBD1|TRBJ2-3|.
TGTGCCAGCAGCTTAGCGGGACAGGGGGCGACCATCGATACGCAGTATTTT
CASSLAGQGATIDTQYF
>TRBV2|.|TRBJ2-1|once
TGTGCCAGCAGTAAAGGACCCTCTAATGAGCAGTTCTTC
CASSKGPSNEQFF
>TRBV27|.|TRBJ1-1|.
TGTGCCAGCAAAAGCGGAATGAACACTGAAGCTTTCTTT
CASKSGMNTEAFF
>TRBV5-1|TRBD1|TRBJ2-6|.
TGCGCCAGCAGCTCGACAGGGAGTAAGTGGTCTGGGGCCAACGTCCTGACTTTC
CASSSTGSKWSGANVLTF
>TRBV19|TRBD1|TRBJ2-2|.
TGTGCCAGTAGTGACCCGGACAGGGTGAACGGGGAGCTGTTTTTT
CASSDPDRVNGELFF
>TRBV25-1|TRBD1|TRBJ2-2|.
TGTGCCAGCAGTGAATGGCTCAGGGGGTCGAGCACCGGGGAGCTGTTTTTT
CASSEWLRGSSTGELFF
>TRBV7-2|TRBD2|TRBJ2-1|.
TGTGCCAGCACCACAAGGACTAGCGGGAGTGGGTCCTACAATGAGCAGTTCTTC
CASTTRTSGSGSYNEQFF